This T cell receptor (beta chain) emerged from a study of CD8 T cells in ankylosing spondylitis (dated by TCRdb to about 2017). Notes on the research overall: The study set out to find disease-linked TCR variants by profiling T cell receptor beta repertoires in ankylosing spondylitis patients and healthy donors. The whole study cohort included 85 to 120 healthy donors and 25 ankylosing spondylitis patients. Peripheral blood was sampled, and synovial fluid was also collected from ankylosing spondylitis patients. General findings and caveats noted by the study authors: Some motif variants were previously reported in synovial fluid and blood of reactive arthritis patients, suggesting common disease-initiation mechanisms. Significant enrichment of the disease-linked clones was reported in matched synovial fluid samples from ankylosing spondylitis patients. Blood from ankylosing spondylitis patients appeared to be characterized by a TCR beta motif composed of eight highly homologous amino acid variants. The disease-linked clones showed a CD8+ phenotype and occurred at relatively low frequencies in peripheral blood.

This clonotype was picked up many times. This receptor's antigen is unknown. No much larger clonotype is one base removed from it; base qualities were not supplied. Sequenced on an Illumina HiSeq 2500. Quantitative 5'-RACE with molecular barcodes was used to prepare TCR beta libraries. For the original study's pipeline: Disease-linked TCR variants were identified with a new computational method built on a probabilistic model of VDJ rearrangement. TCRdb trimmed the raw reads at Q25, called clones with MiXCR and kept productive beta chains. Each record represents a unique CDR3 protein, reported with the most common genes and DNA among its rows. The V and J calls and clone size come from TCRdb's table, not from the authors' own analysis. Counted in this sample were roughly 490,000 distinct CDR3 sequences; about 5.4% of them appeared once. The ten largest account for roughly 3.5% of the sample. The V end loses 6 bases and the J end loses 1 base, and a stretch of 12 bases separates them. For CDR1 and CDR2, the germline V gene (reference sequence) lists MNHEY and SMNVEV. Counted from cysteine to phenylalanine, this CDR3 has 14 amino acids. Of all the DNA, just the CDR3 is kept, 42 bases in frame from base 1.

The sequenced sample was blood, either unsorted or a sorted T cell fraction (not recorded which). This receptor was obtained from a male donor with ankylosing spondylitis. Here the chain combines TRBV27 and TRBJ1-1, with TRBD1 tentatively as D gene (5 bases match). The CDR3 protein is CASSPGGGNTEAFF. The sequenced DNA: TGTGCCAGCAGCCCCGGGGGGGGGAACACTGAAGCTTTCTTT.